This T cell receptor beta chain originates from a study of blood T cell repertoires in COVID-19. On the study more broadly: The samples span acute and convalescent COVID-19 from the United States, Italy and Spain. PBMCs, B-cell-depleted T cells, or T cells provided the cDNA or gDNA that made up the material.

With 7 bases removed from V and 8 bases from J, the gap between germline ends came to 17 bases. CDR3 length: 14 amino acids. Germline V gives CDR1 MNHNY, CDR2 SVGAGI (reference sequence). In the original workflow: Scientists estimated how many nucleated cells there were by amplifying reference gene primers. TCRdb's table, derived via immunoSEQ multiplex PCR, lists solely in-frame clones and lacks some. V and J calls and clone size are given by that table; D and trimming were obtained from the DNA. The table includes tens of thousands of clones, about 80% detected once. Sequencing was done on a sample of peripheral blood. The clonotype comes from a human donor in a cohort sampled during active COVID-19. The rearrangement links TRBV6-6 to TRBJ1-4; a possible D gene is TRBD1 (6 bases). The DNA for the CDR3 is TGTGCCAGCAAGAGAGGGGACATCAGCGAAAAACTGTTTTTT. As protein: CASKRGDISEKLFF.